These 25 T cell receptor beta chains came from one sample sequenced in a study of Tregs in tolerant kidney transplant recipients. Clones were sequenced by immunoSEQ multiplex PCR, and TCRdb holds only the in-frame ones, with some missing. Recorded here are roughly 34,000 clones; the top ten clones represent approximately 8.1%. Sequenced here: CD8+ T cells from blood, sampled before the transplant. The receptor source for this set is a human donor who received a combined kidney and bone marrow transplant.

As regards this clone: The read falls 3 residues short of the CDR3 end, and the missing part is taken from the germline J gene. The gene calls are TRBV19 and TRBJ2-1; unclear D gene. Trimming cost V 6 bases and J 9 bases, with 18 bases left between them. Germline V gene lookup returns CDR1 LNHDA and CDR2 SQIVND (reference sequence). The CDR3 totals 14 residues. CDR3 DNA (partial): TGTGCCAGTAGCCCCACAATCTCCCCACCTGAG. This codes for CASSPTISPPE. The whole CDR3 sequence reads CASSPTISPPEQFF.

Comment on this clone: Coverage ceases 3 residues before the CDR3 finishes, and the germline J gene fills in the end. This chain joins TRBV5-5 and TRBJ1-1; no reliable D call. V lost 5 bases to trimming and J lost 6 bases, with 11 bases between them. The CDR3 spans 12 residues. Germline CDR1 SGHKS, CDR2 YYEKEE (reference sequence). The covered CDR3 bases are TGTGCCAGCAGGTCGGGTGGCCCTGAA. Translation: CASRSGGPE. In full, the CDR3 is CASRSGGPEAFF.

A note on this clone: The read ends 3 residues early relative to the CDR3; the germline J gene fills the gap. J is TRBJ2-7 and V is TRBV2; no reliable D call. Germline CDR1 SNHLY, CDR2 FYNNEI. Trimming left V 9 bases short and J 6 bases short, with 15 bases between. The CDR3 consists of 12 residues. This CDR3 is CASGTLDLEQYF. Partial CDR3 DNA: TGTGCCAGTGGTACTCTAGATCTCGAG.

As for this clone: With the read ending 3 residues before the CDR3 end, the germline J gene is used to fill in that end. The V call is TRBV7-6, the J call TRBJ2-5, with D perhaps matching TRBD2 (7 bases). Trimming cost V 5 bases and J 2 bases, with 12 bases left between them. Germline V gene sequence: CDR1 SGHVS, CDR2 FNYEAQ. This CDR3 spans 14 amino acids. The CDR3 DNA, read in part, is TGTGCCAGCAGCCTGGGGGGGACACAAGAGACC. Translation gives CASSLGGTQET. The complete CDR3 reads CASSLGGTQETQYF.

Turning to this clone: The read terminates 3 residues before the CDR3 end, so the remaining end is supplied by the germline J gene. The chain combines TRBV20-1 with TRBJ2-1; TRBD2 matches at 10 bases. Germline trimming cut 2 bases from V and 5 bases from J; bases unmatched to any gene: 9. Germline CDR1 and CDR2: DFQATT and SNEGSKA (reference sequence). The CDR3 is made up of 16 amino acids. CDR3 DNA, as far as it was read: TGCAGTGCTAGACCTCCGGGACTAGCGACCCACAATGAG. This gives the protein CSARPPGLATHNE. The CDR3 in its entirety is CSARPPGLATHNEQFF.

Concerning this clone itself: The read ends 3 residues before the CDR3 terminus; that terminus is restored from the germline J gene. This chain links TRBV20-1 with TRBJ2-1, with 8 bases that match TRBD1. Germline assignment: CDR1 DFQATT and CDR2 SNEGSKA (reference sequence). The junction had 14 bases not matched to a gene; V was cut back by 6 bases and J by 4 bases. There are 16 residues in the CDR3. The CDR3 bases that were read are TGCAGTGCAAGCACAGGGGGGCGCGCGGTATACAATGAG. It encodes CSASTGGRAVYNE. The complete CDR3 protein is CSASTGGRAVYNEQFF.

As regards this clone: The CDR3 is cut off 3 residues early in the read; its end comes from the germline J gene. This sequence joins TRBV6-2 or TRBV6-3 and TRBJ2-3; 9 bases are shared with TRBD2. Looked up from germline, CDR1 is MNHEY and CDR2 is SVGEGT. The CDR3 covers 17 residues. Trimming cost V 0 bases and J 6 bases; bases outside gene matches: 10. The CDR3 sequence is CASSYSSTAGGDDTQYF. Partial CDR3 DNA: TGTGCCAGCAGTTACTCCTCGACAGCGGGAGGTGATGATACG.

Turning to this clone: The CDR3 goes on 3 residues after the read ends, and that part is filled in from the germline J gene. Other DNA variants within this sample encode the same CDR3. The gene calls are TRBV19 and TRBJ2-2; TRBD2 agrees at 7 bases. The CDR3 has 13 residues. The germline gives CDR1 LNHDA, CDR2 SQIVND (reference sequence). With V trimmed by 7 bases and J by 6 bases, 5 bases remained unmatched. CDR3 protein: CASTPGGAGELFF. The CDR3 bases that were read are TGTGCCAGTACCCCTGGGGGGGCCGGGGAG.

In regard to this clone: Coverage ceases 3 residues before the CDR3 finishes, and the germline J gene fills in the end. The rearrangement links TRBV5-1 to TRBJ1-2; D gene unclear. Trimming cost V 0 bases and J 4 bases, with 7 bases left between them. The CDR3 loop spans 13 amino acids. From germline, CDR1 is SGHRS and CDR2 YFSETQ. Incomplete CDR3 DNA: TGCGCCAGCAGCTTGGTGCACAGCTATGGC. Protein: CASSLVHSYG. The complete CDR3 protein is CASSLVHSYGYTF. The whole variable domain, remainder taken from reference TRBV5-1 and TRBJ1-2, is KAGVTQTPRYLIKTRGQQVTLSCSPISGHRSVSWYQQTPGQGLQFLFEYFSETQRNKGNFPGRFSGRQFSNSRSEMNVSTLELGDSALYLCASSLVHSYGYTFGSGTRLTVV.

A note on this clone: The DNA ends 3 residues before the CDR3 does, and the rest of the CDR3 is filled in from the germline J gene. V is TRBV19 and J is TRBJ2-7, with TRBD1 identical over 11 bases. V lost 9 bases and J lost 3; bases outside the gene matches: 4. Germline loops: CDR1 LNHDA, CDR2 SQIVND (reference sequence). The CDR3 has 13 residues. The CDR3 sequence: CASGTGGVYEQYF. CDR3 DNA, as far as it was read: TGTGCCAGCGGGACAGGGGGAGTCTACGAG. Full variable domain (outside the CDR3, taken from reference TRBV19 and TRBJ2-7): DGGITQSPKYLFRKEGQNVTLSCEQNLNHDAMYWYRQDPGQGLRLIYYSQIVNDFQKGDIAEGYSVSREKKESFPLTVTSAQKNPTAFYLCASGTGGVYEQYFGPGTRLTVT.

A word on this clone: The read ends 3 residues shy of where the CDR3 ends; the end is completed using the germline J gene. This chain uses TRBV29-1 with TRBJ1-1; D gene unclear. CDR1 and CDR2 (germline): SQVTM, ANQGSEA. The V and J ends lost 3 bases and 3 bases respectively, with 5 bases between them. The CDR3 totals 11 residues. CDR3 protein: CSVEYDTEAFF. The sequenced part of the CDR3 DNA is TGCAGCGTTGAGTATGACACTGAA.

Points on this clone: The read ends 3 residues before the CDR3 terminus; that terminus is restored from the germline J gene. This rearrangement joins TRBV19 to TRBJ2-2; 7 nucleotides match TRBD1. The germline CDR1 and CDR2 sequences are LNHDA and SQIVND (reference sequence). This CDR3 is built from 17 residues. V lost 6 bases to trimming and J lost 4 bases; unmatched junction nucleotides: 14. The CDR3 sequence: CASRGVETGYGTGELFF. The sequenced part of the CDR3 DNA is TGTGCCAGTAGGGGGGTGGAGACAGGGTATGGCACCGGGGAG.

Worth noting for this clone: The DNA ends 3 residues before the CDR3 does, and the rest of the CDR3 is filled in from the germline J gene. The chain combines TRBV4-1 with TRBJ2-7; 7 positions match TRBD2. Germline V gene data show CDR1 as MGHRA and CDR2 as YSYEKL. The CDR3 has 16 residues. J lost 3 bases, V lost 3 bases, and 11 bases had no gene match. The part of the CDR3 DNA that was read is TGCGCCAGCAGCCAGTCCGCTAGCGGAGATTACTACGAG. Its translation is CASSQSASGDYYE. The whole CDR3 region reads CASSQSASGDYYEQYF.

Comments on this clone: The CDR3 end lies 3 residues beyond the end of the read and is filled in from the germline J gene. The chain couples TRBV19 to TRBJ2-7, with 10 bases that match TRBD1. Germline CDR1 reads LNHDA; CDR2 reads SQIVND (reference sequence). V was pared by 3 bases and J by 0 bases, with 8 bases of the junction left unmatched. The CDR3 runs to 17 residues. The CDR3 sequence is CASSMGTGAMSSYEQYF. The covered CDR3 bases are TGTGCCAGTAGTATGGGGACAGGGGCGATGAGCTCCTACGAG.

Note on this clone: The observed sequence ends 3 residues before the CDR3 terminus, with the missing tail filled in from the germline J gene. V gene TRBV7-9 combines with J gene TRBJ2-1, with D perhaps TRBD1 (7 bases). The CDR3 spans 15 residues. Germline V lookup: CDR1 SEHNR, CDR2 FQNEAQ (reference sequence). The V gene lost 4 bases and the J gene lost 4 bases, with 14 bases spanning the gap. The sequenced part of the CDR3 DNA is TGTGCCAGCAGCTCGACAGGGAGGAATTACAATGAG. Protein sequence: CASSSTGRNYNE. From start to end, the CDR3 is CASSSTGRNYNEQFF.

As to this clone: The observed sequence ends 3 residues before the CDR3 terminus, with the missing tail filled in from the germline J gene. The chain has TRBV2 and TRBJ1-1, with a tentative D call TRBD1 (5 bases). Germline V gene lookup returns CDR1 SNHLY and CDR2 FYNNEI. Trimming cost V 8 bases and J 6 bases, with 16 bases left between them. The CDR3 loop spans 13 amino acids. CDR3 region: CASHKPRGAEAFF. CDR3 DNA, as far as it was read: TGTGCCAGCCATAAACCCCGGGGGGCTGAA.

Comments on this clone: The read stops 3 residues short of the end of the CDR3; the missing end is completed from the germline J gene. The rearrangement uses TRBV29-1 and TRBJ1-2, with D perhaps TRBD1 (6 bases). V lost 0 bases and J lost 4, with 15 bases in between. The CDR3 extends over 15 amino acids. Germline lookup yields CDR1 SQVTM and CDR2 ANQGSEA. CDR3 protein: CSVEDLWGQGYGYTF. CDR3 DNA (partial): TGCAGCGTTGAAGATCTTTGGGGGCAGGGCTATGGC.

On this clone itself: Sequencing ends 3 residues short of the CDR3 end; the germline J gene provides the rest. The chain uses TRBV11-2 and TRBJ1-4; D might be TRBD1 (5 bases). The CDR3 extends over 13 amino acids. From germline, CDR1 is SGHAT and CDR2 FQNNGV. The covered CDR3 bases are TGTGCCAGCAGCTTTCGTCAGGGAGGTAGA. This gives the protein CASSFRQGGR. The whole CDR3 protein reads CASSFRQGGRLFF.

A note on this clone: The read falls 3 residues short of the CDR3 end, and the missing part is taken from the germline J gene. The rearrangement uses TRBV13 and TRBJ2-6, with D perhaps matching TRBD1 (5 bases). Germline V gives CDR1 PRHDT, CDR2 FYEKMQ (reference sequence). The V and J ends lost 4 bases and 4 bases respectively, with 11 bases between them. The length of the CDR3 is 15 residues. CDR3 sequence reads: CASSSQGMGANVLTF. The CDR3 DNA, read in part, is TGTGCCAGCAGCTCTCAGGGAATGGGGGCCAACGTC.

Notes on this clone: The read ends 3 residues shy of where the CDR3 ends; the end is completed using the germline J gene. This chain links TRBV6-2 or TRBV6-3 with TRBJ2-1; D ambiguous. Trimming stripped 2 bases from V and 3 bases from J, with 11 bases between. This CDR3 has 15 residues. The germline gives CDR1 MNHEY, CDR2 SVGEGT. Incomplete CDR3 DNA: TGTGCCAGCAGTTACCCCCCCCCTCTCTACAATGAG. Its translation is CASSYPPPLYNE. The CDR3 as a whole reads CASSYPPPLYNEQFF.

A word on this clone: The DNA ends 3 residues before the CDR3 does, and the rest of the CDR3 is filled in from the germline J gene. V is TRBV7-2 and J is TRBJ1-2, with D possibly TRBD1 on 6 matching bases. Trimming pared 1 base from V and 3 bases from J, leaving 9 bases between. The CDR3 is 14 residues long. The germline V gene has CDR1 SGHTA and CDR2 FQGNSA. The sequenced CDR3 bases are TGTGCCAGCAGCTTAGAACCAGGGGACTATGGC. Residues: CASSLEPGDYG. The entire CDR3 reads CASSLEPGDYGYTF.

Comments on this clone: The read terminates 3 residues before the CDR3 end, so the remaining end is supplied by the germline J gene. This chain links TRBV2 with TRBJ2-1, with 11 positions matching TRBD2. The CDR3 extends over 13 amino acids. The ends lost 8 bases at V and 6 bases at J; junction bases unmatched: 3. Per germline, CDR1 SNHLY and CDR2 FYNNEI. The CDR3 bases that were read are TGTGCCAGCGGTACTAGCGGGAGCAATGAG. Encoded protein: CASGTSGSNE. The whole CDR3 protein is CASGTSGSNEQFF.

In the case of this clone: Read sequence stops 3 residues before the CDR3 end, and the germline J gene provides the missing end. The chain links TRBV7-8 to TRBJ2-2; maybe TRBD2 (5 bases). Trimming stripped 8 bases from V and 6 bases from J, with 16 bases between. This CDR3 has 14 residues. Germline V gene data show CDR1 as SGHVS and CDR2 as FQNEAQ. CDR3 protein: CASLSPTTPGELFF. The DNA read from the CDR3 is TGTGCCAGCCTGAGTCCGACTACTCCCGGGGAG. Drawing the rest from reference TRBV7-8 and TRBJ2-2, the complete variable domain is GAGVSQSPRYKVAKRGQDVALRCDPISGHVSLFWYQQALGQGPEFLTYFQNEAQLDKSGLPSDRFFAERPEGSVSTLKIQRTQQEDSAVYLCASLSPTTPGELFFGEGSRLTVL.

The CDR3 here is CASSIGQGTDTQYF. Partial CDR3 DNA: TGTGCCAGTAGTATTGGGCAGGGAACAGATACG. The genes are TRBV19 and TRBJ2-3; a possible D gene is TRBD1 (5 bases). Read coverage stops 3 residues before the CDR3 terminus; the germline J gene supplies the remainder. The CDR3 contains 14 residues. V was cut by 3 bases and J by 3 bases, with 10 bases left in between. CDR1 LNHDA and CDR2 SQIVND come from the germline V gene (reference sequence).

Points on this clone: The observed sequence ends 3 residues before the CDR3 terminus, with the missing tail filled in from the germline J gene. The chain combines TRBV13 with TRBJ2-1; possible D gene TRBD2, 5 bases. CDR3 length: 14 amino acids. The germline gives CDR1 PRHDT, CDR2 FYEKMQ (reference sequence). Between the trimmed V and J ends, which lost 8 bases and 4 bases, there was a span of 15 bases. CDR3 region: CASVGWRQYNEQFF. The covered CDR3 bases are TGTGCCAGCGTCGGGTGGAGGCAATACAATGAG. The variable domain in full, with the rest retrieved from reference TRBV13 and TRBJ2-1, is AAGVIQSPRHLIKEKRETATLKCYPIPRHDTVYWYQQGPGQDPQFLISFYEKMQSDKGSIPDRFSAQQFSDYHSELNMSSLELGDSALYFCASVGWRQYNEQFFGPGTRLTVL.